These 26 T cell receptor beta chains were all obtained from the same sample, sequenced in a study of blood T cell repertoires in COVID-19. Here immunoSEQ multiplex PCR was the method, and the copy in TCRdb shows in-frame clones only, minus some. The table lists about 280,000 clones, roughly 90% of them singletons, with around 1.7% in the top ten. Input material: PBMCs or T cells enriched from blood (not recorded which). All receptors derive from a woman under 30 with acute COVID-19.

This clone was seen once. V is TRBV7-8 and J is TRBJ1-1, with TRBD1 identical over 9 bases. Germline assignment: CDR1 SGHVS and CDR2 FQNEAQ. With 7 bases clipped from V and 8 bases from J, the junction kept 11 bases outside the gene matches. The CDR3 extends over 14 amino acids. CDR3 sequence (DNA): TGTGCCAGCAACTCACAGGGGGCCCCGATGGAAGCTTTCTTT. Amino acids: CASNSQGAPMEAFF. Drawing the rest from reference TRBV7-8 and TRBJ1-1, the complete variable domain is GAGVSQSPRYKVAKRGQDVALRCDPISGHVSLFWYQQALGQGPEFLTYFQNEAQLDKSGLPSDRFFAERPEGSVSTLKIQRTQQEDSAVYLCASNSQGAPMEAFFGQGTRLTVV.

The V and J genes are TRBV7-9 and TRBJ2-7; D is ambiguous. V dropped 4 bases and J dropped 3 bases, with 22 bases sitting between them. Germline V gives CDR1 SEHNR, CDR2 FQNEAQ (reference sequence). This CDR3 has 17 amino acids. CDR3 loop: CASSSIFLGELNYEQYF. In DNA form, the CDR3 reads TGTGCCAGCAGCTCCATTTTTTTAGGAGAACTGAACTACGAGCAGTACTTC.

J is TRBJ2-7 and V is TRBV2, with D possibly TRBD2 on 6 matching bases. V was trimmed by 2 bases and J by 5 bases, leaving 16 bases between them. The germline V gene has CDR1 SNHLY and CDR2 FYNNEI. The CDR3 length is 15 residues. DNA of the CDR3: TGTGCCAGCAGTGAACTGTGGCGGGGAACGGACGAGCAGTACTTC. Amino acids: CASSELWRGTDEQYF. The complete variable domain, with remaining parts taken from reference TRBV2 and TRBJ2-7, reads EPEVTQTPSHQVTQMGQEVILRCVPISNHLYFYWYRQILGQKVEFLVSFYNNEISEKSEIFDDQFSVERPDGSNFTLKIRSTKLEDSAMYFCASSELWRGTDEQYFGPGTRLTVT.

This chain uses TRBV7-9 with TRBJ2-1; D might be TRBD1 (5 bases). Looked up from germline, CDR1 is SEHNR and CDR2 is FQNEAQ (reference sequence). The CDR3 is 18 residues long. Trimming left V 5 bases short and J 1 base short, with 21 bases between. DNA for the CDR3: TGTGCCAGCAGCCCTCCCTTATGGGGCAGAATATCCTACAATGAGCAGTTCTTC. The encoded protein is CASSPPLWGRISYNEQFF.

J is TRBJ2-7 and V is TRBV7-2; 7 bases fit TRBD2. This CDR3 has 15 residues. Germline V lookup: CDR1 SGHTA, CDR2 FQGNSA. Losses at the gene ends were 3 bases for V and 2 bases for J; bases not matched to a gene: 7. This chain's CDR3 is CASSFGSGAPYEQYF. The CDR3 DNA reads as TGTGCCAGCAGCTTCGGGAGCGGGGCCCCCTACGAGCAGTACTTC.

The CDR3 nucleotides read TGTGCCAGCAGTGAGGAGGGAGGGATCCAAGAGACCCAGTACTTC. Protein: CASSEEGGIQETQYF. V and J are TRBV2 and TRBJ2-5, with TRBD2 matching 7 bases. Germline V lookup: CDR1 SNHLY, CDR2 FYNNEI. This CDR3 has 15 amino acids. With V trimmed by 3 bases and J by 1 base, 5 bases remained unmatched.

The rearrangement uses TRBV18 and TRBJ2-5; 9 bases map to TRBD1. Per the germline V gene, CDR1 is KGHSH and CDR2 is LQKENI. The CDR3 covers 15 residues. The V gene end was trimmed by 6 bases and the J gene end by 2 bases; junction bases not matched to a gene: 7. The CDR3 sequence is CASSTNRGRQETQYF. CDR3 nucleotide sequence: TGTGCCAGCTCCACAAACAGGGGGCGGCAAGAGACCCAGTACTTC.

CDR3 sequence (DNA): TGTGCCAGTAGCTGGGGTTCGGGGGTGACCTACGAGCAGTACTTC. Translation: CASSWGSGVTYEQYF. The gene calls are TRBV19 and TRBJ2-7; tentatively, D is TRBD2 (6 bases). The V and J ends lost 6 bases and 2 bases respectively, with 17 bases between them. Germline CDR1 and CDR2: LNHDA and SQIVND (reference sequence). The CDR3 is made up of 15 amino acids.

This clone appeared a few times. V is TRBV5-1 and J is TRBJ2-7; D may be TRBD1 (6 bases). This CDR3 contains 16 residues. Trimming shortened V by 2 bases and J by 0 bases, and 15 bases separated the two germline ends. CDR1 SGHRS and CDR2 YFSETQ come from the germline V gene. The CDR3 nucleotides read TGCGCCAGCAGCTTCAGGGGCGCCACTTACTCCTACGAGCAGTACTTC. Residues: CASSFRGATYSYEQYF.

The chain is built from TRBV29-1 and TRBJ1-2; no firm D call. The CDR3 has 13 residues. The germline gives CDR1 SQVTM, CDR2 ANQGSEA. The V end lost 7 bases, the J end lost 4 bases, and 16 bases lay between the germline ends. The CDR3 bases are TGCAGCGCACAGACAACTCAATTCTATGGCTACACCTTC. This codes for CSAQTTQFYGYTF.

The chain combines TRBV24-1 with TRBJ2-3; D might be TRBD1 (5 bases). CDR1 is KGHDR, CDR2 SFDVKD, per germline. Trimming took off 7 bases at V and 5 bases at J, with 9 bases between the two ends. CDR3 length: 12 amino acids. The CDR3 DNA reads TGTGCCACCAGCCAGGGTGGAGATACGCAGTATTTT. Protein product: CATSQGGDTQYF.

V gene TRBV7-9 combines with J gene TRBJ1-5, with D unresolved. The CDR3 has 13 residues. Germline V lookup: CDR1 SEHNR, CDR2 FQNEAQ (reference sequence). V was clipped by 4 bases and J by 5 bases, with 9 bases between them. CDR3 nucleotides: TGTGCCAGCAGCTCCGACGGGGATCAGCCCCAGCATTTT. Its translation is CASSSDGDQPQHF.

This rearrangement joins TRBV19 to TRBJ2-7; no definite D call. Trimming removed 9 bases at V and 2 bases at J, with 17 bases between. The CDR3 length is 14 residues. CDR1 is LNHDA, CDR2 SQIVND, per germline (reference sequence). CDR3 nucleotide sequence: TGTGCCAGCCGGCGGCAGATAGATGCCTACGAGCAGTACTTC. The encoded protein is CASRRQIDAYEQYF.

This chain joins TRBV29-1 and TRBJ2-6, with D uncertain. CDR1 SQVTM and CDR2 ANQGSEA come from the germline V gene. The CDR3 is 13 residues long. Between the trimmed V and J ends, which lost 5 bases and 0 bases, there was a span of 5 bases. CDR3: CSVRDSGANVLTF. CDR3 nucleotide sequence: TGCAGCGTTCGAGACTCTGGGGCCAACGTCCTGACTTTC.

The chain is built from TRBV27 and TRBJ2-7, with a possible D match to TRBD2 (5 bases). This CDR3 has 14 residues. V was shortened by 4 bases and J by 4 bases, with 14 bases between the two germline ends. The germline V gene encodes CDR1 MNHEY and CDR2 SMNVEV (reference sequence). In DNA, the CDR3 is TGTGCCAGCAGTTCCCGGACCGGGGTTTACGAGCAGTACTTC. Its protein is CASSSRTGVYEQYF.

The rearrangement links TRBV11-3 to TRBJ1-6; D remains unclear. Germline V lookup: CDR1 SGHNT, CDR2 YENEEA. CDR3 length: 17 amino acids. V lost 2 bases and J lost 5, with 16 bases in between. CDR3 coding DNA: TGTGCCAGCAGCTTAAGCCCACAGTCCCACAATAATTCACCCCTCCACTTT. It encodes CASSLSPQSHNNSPLHF. The variable domain in full, completed from reference TRBV11-3 and TRBJ1-6, reads EAGVVQSPRYKIIEKKQPVAFWCNPISGHNTLYWYLQNLGQGPELLIRYENEEAVDDSQLPKDRFSAERLKGVDSTLKIQPAELGDSAVYLCASSLSPQSHNNSPLHFGNGTRLTVT.

The sample holds one count of this clone. The rearrangement joins TRBV4-3 to TRBJ2-3, with 8 bases fitting TRBD2. Germline V gene data show CDR1 as LGHNA and CDR2 as YSLEER. This CDR3 is 17 amino acids long. After removal of 0 bases from V and 2 bases from J, the junction contained 7 bases not matched to a gene. CDR3 amino acids: CASSQDKVAGNTDTQYF. The CDR3, as DNA: TGCGCCAGCAGCCAAGATAAGGTAGCGGGGAACACAGATACGCAGTATTTT.

The CDR3 is CASSQGGVGAFF. In nucleotides, the CDR3 is TGTGCCAGCAGCCAGGGGGGGGTAGGAGCTTTCTTT. The chain recombines TRBV3-1 (or the pseudogene TRBV3-2) with TRBJ1-1, with D maybe TRBD1 (5 bases). The CDR3 runs to 12 residues. Between the trimmed V and J ends, which lost 3 bases and 10 bases, there was a span of 12 bases. In germline, CDR1 is LGHDT, CDR2 YNNKEL (reference sequence).

V gene TRBV14 combines with J gene TRBJ2-3; D call uncertain. Germline-derived CDR1 and CDR2 are SGHDN and FVKESK. Trimming stripped 4 bases from V and 2 bases from J, with 16 bases between. The CDR3 runs to 16 residues. The CDR3 DNA sequence: TGTGCCAGCAGCCTCAGGTTGACCCTAAACACAGATACGCAGTATTTT. Its protein product is CASSLRLTLNTDTQYF.

The V and J genes are TRBV27 and TRBJ2-7; 11 positions agree with TRBD1. Germline V gene lookup returns CDR1 MNHEY and CDR2 SMNVEV (reference sequence). The trim removed 3 bases at V and 7 bases at J, leaving 5 bases unmatched. The CDR3 runs 14 residues. This CDR3 reads CASSLTDRGREQYF. DNA of the CDR3: TGTGCCAGCAGTTTGACGGACAGGGGGCGGGAGCAGTACTTC.

The chain is built from TRBV19 and TRBJ2-5; TRBD1 matches at 8 bases. The CDR3 has 16 amino acids. Germline V gene lookup returns CDR1 LNHDA and CDR2 SQIVND (reference sequence). V was clipped by 5 bases and J by 2 bases; unmatched bases: 10. This CDR3 is CASSARTGSVQETQYF. In nucleotides, the CDR3 is TGTGCCAGTAGTGCCCGGACAGGGAGCGTGCAAGAGACCCAGTACTTC.

This clone was seen just once. The rearrangement uses TRBV28 and TRBJ2-7; D is uncertain. Between the trimmed V and J ends, which lost 2 bases and 6 bases, there was a span of 8 bases. There are 12 residues in the CDR3. Germline V lookup: CDR1 MDHEN, CDR2 SYDVKM. CDR3 in amino acids: CASSLGVREQYF. CDR3 nucleotide sequence: TGTGCCAGCAGTTTAGGAGTACGCGAGCAGTACTTC. Full variable domain (missing parts from reference TRBV28 and TRBJ2-7): DVKVTQSSRYLVKRTGEKVFLECVQDMDHENMFWYRQDPGLGLRLIYFSYDVKMKEKGDIPEGYSVSREKKERFSLILESASTNQTSMYLCASSLGVREQYFGPGTRLTVT.

The rearrangement links TRBV5-1 to TRBJ2-2, with 7 bases matching TRBD1. V trimming: 3 bases; J trimming: 6 bases; junction bases outside the gene matches: 2. The V gene's germline CDR1 is SGHRS and CDR2 YFSETQ. This CDR3 is built from 13 residues. The CDR3 DNA follows: TGCGCCAGCAGCTACGACAGGGCCGGGGAGCTGTTTTTT. It encodes CASSYDRAGELFF.

The chain employs TRBV6-5 and TRBJ1-4; 7 nucleotides agree with TRBD1. Germline trimming cut 2 bases from V and 7 bases from J; bases unmatched to any gene: 7. The CDR3 spans 15 residues. Germline lookup yields CDR1 MNHEY and CDR2 SVGAGI. In DNA, the CDR3 is TGTGCCAGCAGTTACGAGACAGGGTCAAGTGAAAAACTGTTTTTT. Translation gives CASSYETGSSEKLFF.

The rearrangement links TRBV4-1 to TRBJ2-1; 7 bases agree with TRBD2. CDR3 length equals 15 residues. With 6 bases clipped from V and 4 bases from J, the junction kept 9 bases outside the gene matches. Germline CDR1 is MGHRA and CDR2 is YSYEKL. In DNA, the CDR3 is TGCGCCAGCAGTGCCTCTAGCGGAACTTACAATGAGCAGTTCTTC. Translating it yields CASSASSGTYNEQFF.

CDR3: CASSLQGFEAFF. The CDR3 DNA follows: TGTGCCAGCAGTTTACAGGGGTTTGAAGCTTTCTTT. The V gene is TRBV28, the J gene TRBJ1-1; D might be TRBD1 (6 bases). The CDR3 is 12 residues long. Trimming stripped 2 bases from V and 7 bases from J, with 8 bases between. The germline CDR1 and CDR2 sequences are MDHEN and SYDVKM. Supplemented by reference TRBV28 and TRBJ1-1, the full variable domain reads DVKVTQSSRYLVKRTGEKVFLECVQDMDHENMFWYRQDPGLGLRLIYFSYDVKMKEKGDIPEGYSVSREKKERFSLILESASTNQTSMYLCASSLQGFEAFFGQGTRLTVV.